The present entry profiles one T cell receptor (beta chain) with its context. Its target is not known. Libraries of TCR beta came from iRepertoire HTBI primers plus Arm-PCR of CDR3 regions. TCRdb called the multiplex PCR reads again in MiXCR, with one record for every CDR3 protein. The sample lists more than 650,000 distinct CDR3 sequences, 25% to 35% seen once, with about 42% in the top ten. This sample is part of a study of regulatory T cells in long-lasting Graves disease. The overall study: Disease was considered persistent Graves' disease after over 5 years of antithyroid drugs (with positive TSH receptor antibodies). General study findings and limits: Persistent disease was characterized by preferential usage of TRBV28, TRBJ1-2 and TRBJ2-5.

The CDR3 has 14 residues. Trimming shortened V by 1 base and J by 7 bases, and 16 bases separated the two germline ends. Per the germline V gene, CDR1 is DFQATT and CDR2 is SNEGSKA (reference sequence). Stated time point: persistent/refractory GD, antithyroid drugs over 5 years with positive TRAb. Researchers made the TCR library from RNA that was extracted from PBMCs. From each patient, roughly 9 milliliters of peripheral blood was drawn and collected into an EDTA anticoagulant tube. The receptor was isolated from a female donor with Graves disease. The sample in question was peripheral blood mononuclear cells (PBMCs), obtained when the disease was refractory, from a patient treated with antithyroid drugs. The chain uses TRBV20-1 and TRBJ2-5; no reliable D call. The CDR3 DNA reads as TGCAGTGCTAGAGTTGCAGGCTCGGGTGGGACCCAGTACTTC. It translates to CSARVAGSGGTQYF.